The next 30 T cell receptor beta chains were all read from a single sample in a study of T cell responses to AZD1222 COVID-19 vaccine. TCRdb keeps only in-frame clones here, not all; method: immunoSEQ multiplex PCR. The sample lists 90,000 to 100,000 clones, 87% occurring once. The sample here was peripheral blood, taken on day 0 of AZD1222 vaccination. The receptor source for this set is an adult in good health.

The chain employs TRBV6-1 and TRBJ1-6; 9 bases map to TRBD1. This CDR3 is built from 17 residues. V shed 1 base, J shed 9 bases, and the junction held 10 bases outside the gene matches. CDR1 and CDR2 from the germline V gene are MNHNS and SASEGT. CDR3 in DNA: TGTGCCAGCAGTGAAGTCAATTGGGGGACAGGGAGTTCACCCCTCCACTTT. This encodes CASSEVNWGTGSSPLHF.

The chain combines TRBV4-3 with TRBJ1-4, with 8 bases matching TRBD1. Trimming took 0 bases from V and 7 from J; bases not matched to a gene: 7. The CDR3 consists of 16 residues. Germline CDR1 and CDR2: LGHNA and YSLEER. The CDR3 spells CASSQDSTTGGEKLFF. CDR3 in DNA: TGCGCCAGCAGCCAAGATTCGACCACAGGGGGTGAAAAACTGTTTTTT.

This clone was recorded only once. The chain couples TRBV10-3 to TRBJ1-1; a weak D match, TRBD1 (5 bases). The CDR3 has 18 residues. The germline gives CDR1 ENHRY, CDR2 SYGVKD. The germline V and J ends were trimmed by 4 bases and 1 base, with 22 bases remaining between them. The CDR3 here is CAISGTTKAGLRNTEAFF. CDR3 nucleotides: TGTGCCATCAGTGGGACAACGAAAGCGGGGCTCCGGAACACTGAAGCTTTCTTT.

This clone was detected once. This chain links TRBV27 with TRBJ1-4; D ambiguous. Deletions cut 2 bases from V and 8 bases from J, with 9 bases between. Per the germline V gene, CDR1 is MNHEY and CDR2 is SMNVEV (reference sequence). The length of the CDR3 is 13 residues. As DNA, the CDR3 is TGTGCCAGCAGTTTACCCCCCCGCGAAAAACTGTTTTTT. Amino acids: CASSLPPREKLFF.

This clone is a singleton in its sample. The chain combines TRBV27 with TRBJ1-1, with D maybe TRBD1 (5 bases). Germline lookup yields CDR1 MNHEY and CDR2 SMNVEV (reference sequence). The CDR3 length is 16 residues. V was cut by 4 bases and J by 0 bases, with 15 bases left in between. CDR3 bases: TGTGCCAGCAGTTACTATGGGGGAACCATGAACACTGAAGCTTTCTTT. Translation: CASSYYGGTMNTEAFF.

This rearrangement joins TRBV27 to TRBJ2-1; the D is unclear. This CDR3 is 14 amino acids long. Deletions cut 3 bases from V and 2 bases from J, with 8 bases between. Germline V gene sequence: CDR1 MNHEY, CDR2 SMNVEV (reference sequence). CDR3 DNA: TGTGCCAGCAGTTTCGCTGGGCCCTACAATGAGCAGTTCTTC. The encoded protein is CASSFAGPYNEQFF.

This clone was recorded only once. The rearrangement uses TRBV7-2 and TRBJ2-5; D uncertain. V lost 2 bases and J 5 bases, leaving 6 bases between the germline ends. Germline V gives CDR1 SGHTA, CDR2 FQGNSA. The CDR3 totals 12 residues. This chain's CDR3 is CASSLPGETQYF. The CDR3 nucleotides are TGTGCCAGCAGCTTACCCGGGGAGACCCAGTACTTC.

The V call is TRBV7-3, the J call TRBJ1-3; no clear D. In germline, CDR1 is SGHTA, CDR2 FQGTGA. Deletions cut 11 bases from V and 3 bases from J, with 5 bases between. The CDR3 is 10 residues long. Here the CDR3 reads CAGGGNTIYF. In DNA form, the CDR3 reads TGTGCCGGAGGTGGAAACACCATATATTTT. Full variable domain (rest looked up from reference TRBV7-3 and TRBJ1-3): GAGVSQTPSNKVTEKGKYVELRCDPISGHTALYWYRQSLGQGPEFLIYFQGTGAADDSGLPNDRFFAVRPEGSVSTLKIQRTERGDSAVYLCAGGGNTIYFGEGSWLTVV.

The V gene is TRBV6-5, the J gene TRBJ2-3; D may be TRBD2 (5 bases). The CDR3 spans 11 residues. Per the germline V gene, CDR1 is MNHEY and CDR2 is SVGAGI. The V end lost 7 bases, the J end lost 4 bases, and 6 bases lay between the germline ends. The CDR3 DNA sequence: TGTGCCAGCACGGGGTCAGATACGCAGTATTTT. Its protein product is CASTGSDTQYF.

The J gene is TRBJ2-1, the V gene TRBV29-1; 8 bases are shared with TRBD1. V shed 7 bases and J 8 bases; nucleotides not matched to a gene: 10. Per the germline V gene, CDR1 is SQVTM and CDR2 is ANQGSEA. The CDR3 spans 13 residues. CDR3 amino acids: CSGGGQGMDEQFF. CDR3 nucleotide sequence: TGCAGCGGGGGCGGACAGGGTATGGATGAGCAGTTCTTC.

V gene TRBV3-1 (or the pseudogene TRBV3-2) combines with J gene TRBJ2-1; 9 bases align to TRBD2. The V segment lost 4 bases and the J segment 10 bases; nucleotides outside the gene matches: 5. The CDR3 covers 13 residues. Germline V lookup: CDR1 LGHDT, CDR2 YNNKEL (reference sequence). The CDR3 sequence is CASSPLSGGEQFF. As DNA, the CDR3 is TGTGCCAGCAGCCCTCTCAGCGGGGGGGAGCAGTTCTTC.

The rearrangement uses TRBV4-3 and TRBJ1-1; D ambiguous. V dropped 0 bases and J dropped 2 bases, with 4 bases sitting between them. Germline V CDR1 and CDR2: LGHNA, YSLEER. The CDR3 has 13 residues. CDR3 DNA: TGCGCCAGCAGCCAAGACAGTAACACTGAAGCTTTCTTT. Protein: CASSQDSNTEAFF.

The chain couples TRBV29-1 to TRBJ1-4; tentatively, D is TRBD1 (6 bases). V was trimmed by 4 bases and J by 7 bases, leaving 10 bases between them. The CDR3 has 12 residues. Germline CDR1 is SQVTM and CDR2 is ANQGSEA. In nucleotides, the CDR3 is TGCAGCGTTGGACAGGTTGGTGAAAAACTGTTTTTT. Translating gives CSVGQVGEKLFF.

The chain combines TRBV4-1 with TRBJ2-2; TRBD1 might be the D (6 bases). Deletions cut 2 bases from V and 6 bases from J, with 13 bases between. This CDR3 has 15 amino acids. Germline-derived CDR1 and CDR2 are MGHRA and YSYEKL. The CDR3, as DNA: TGCGCCAGCAGCCAAAGGGTAACAGGGTCCGGGGAGCTGTTTTTT. Translation gives CASSQRVTGSGELFF.

This clone was counted once. This chain joins TRBV5-6 and TRBJ1-5, with 8 positions matching TRBD1. CDR1 SGHDT and CDR2 YYEEEE come from the germline V gene. This CDR3 comprises 15 residues. Trimming at V came to 0 bases and at J to 7 bases, leaving 6 bases not matched to a gene. The CDR3 DNA is TGTGCCAGCAGCTTGGGGTCAGGGGGCCGGCAGCCCCAGCATTTT. Protein sequence: CASSLGSGGRQPQHF.

The J gene is TRBJ2-1, the V gene TRBV19; TRBD2 matches at 11 bases. Unmatched junction bases numbered 6, after V lost 7 bases and J lost 4 bases. The CDR3 loop spans 15 amino acids. Germline V CDR1 and CDR2: LNHDA, SQIVND (reference sequence). The DNA of the CDR3 is TGTGCCAGTACTCCGGGGACTAGCGGATACAATGAGCAGTTCTTC. Amino acids: CASTPGTSGYNEQFF.

The chain combines TRBV24-1 with TRBJ2-3; D is undetermined. Deletions cut 4 bases from V and 6 bases from J, with 10 bases between. The CDR3 extends over 13 amino acids. From germline, CDR1 is KGHDR and CDR2 SFDVKD. Here the CDR3 reads CATSDSVLDTQYF. In DNA, the CDR3 is TGTGCCACCAGTGACTCCGTGTTGGATACGCAGTATTTT.

Comment on this clone: The junction shows a germline mismatch at one end, possibly a read error. This chain uses TRBV5-1 with TRBJ1-2; TRBD1 is a possible D gene (6 bases). This CDR3 spans 15 amino acids. The germline gives CDR1 SGHRS, CDR2 YFSETQ. The CDR3 loop reads CASSGELRGNYGYTF. CDR3 nucleotides: TGTGCCAGCAGCGGTGAGCTCAGGGGTAACTATGGCTACACCTTC.

The chain has TRBV6-2 or TRBV6-3 and TRBJ1-1; 9 nucleotides agree with TRBD1. CDR1 is MNHEY and CDR2 is SVGEGT in the germline V gene. The trim removed 5 bases at V and 0 bases at J, leaving 16 bases unmatched. The CDR3 is 19 residues long. CDR3 protein: CASSNSGTGKPWLNTEAFF. The DNA of the CDR3 is TGTGCCAGCAGTAATTCCGGGACAGGGAAACCCTGGCTGAACACTGAAGCTTTCTTT.

This chain connects TRBV29-1 to TRBJ1-4, with a weak D call TRBD1 (5 bases). In germline, CDR1 is SQVTM, CDR2 ANQGSEA. CDR3 length: 15 residues. The V and J ends lost 4 bases and 0 bases respectively, with 12 bases between them. Written as DNA, the CDR3 is TGCAGCGTTGGGGAGGAGACAGCAACTAATGAAAAACTGTTTTTT. Protein sequence: CSVGEETATNEKLFF.

The J gene is TRBJ2-1, the V gene TRBV29-1; 9 positions agree with TRBD2. Trimming removed 5 bases from V and 3 bases from J; junction bases left unmatched: 8. Germline lookup yields CDR1 SQVTM and CDR2 ANQGSEA. The CDR3 extends over 15 amino acids. This CDR3 reads CSVWTSGRYYNEQFF. CDR3 DNA sequence: TGCAGCGTTTGGACAAGCGGGAGGTACTACAATGAGCAGTTCTTC.

The chain is built from TRBV7-9 and TRBJ2-5; the D is unclear. The CDR3 length is 12 residues. Trimming removed 0 bases at V and 4 bases at J, with 3 bases between. The germline CDR1 and CDR2 sequences are SEHNR and FQNEAQ (reference sequence). The CDR3 sequence: CASSLAGETQYF. In DNA, the CDR3 is TGTGCCAGCAGCTTAGCTGGAGAGACCCAGTACTTC.

The table lists this clone with a count of one. The chain combines TRBV7-9 with TRBJ1-2; D unresolved. The germline V gene encodes CDR1 SEHNR and CDR2 FQNEAQ (reference sequence). Trimming cost V 5 bases and J 3 bases, with 7 bases left between them. The CDR3 contains 12 residues. DNA of the CDR3: TGTGCCAGCAGCCACAAGGACTATGGCTACACCTTC. It yields the protein CASSHKDYGYTF. The variable domain in full, with the rest retrieved from reference TRBV7-9 and TRBJ1-2, is DTGVSQNPRHKITKRGQNVTFRCDPISEHNRLYWYRQTLGQGPEFLTYFQNEAQLEKSRLLSDRFSAERPKGSFSTLEIQRTEQGDSAMYLCASSHKDYGYTFGSGTRLTVV.

The chain employs TRBV4-1 and TRBJ2-4; TRBD2 agrees at 9 bases. The CDR3 consists of 16 residues. Germline-derived CDR1 and CDR2 are MGHRA and YSYEKL. V trimming: 0 bases; J trimming: 8 bases; junction bases outside the gene matches: 8. The CDR3, as DNA: TGCGCCAGCAGCCAAGAGGGGCGGGAGGGGGTTTACATTCAGTACTTC. Amino acids: CASSQEGREGVYIQYF.

The chain has TRBV11-2 and TRBJ2-1; D not certain. This CDR3 is built from 13 residues. Trimming removed 1 base at V and 1 base at J, with 2 bases between. Germline assignment: CDR1 SGHAT and CDR2 FQNNGV. The CDR3 spells CASSLGSYNEQFF. In DNA, the CDR3 is TGTGCCAGCAGCTTAGGGTCCTACAATGAGCAGTTCTTC.

This clone has just one count. The chain uses TRBV9 and TRBJ1-2; D gene uncertain. CDR1 is SGDLS, CDR2 YYNGEE, per germline. Deletions cut 3 bases from V and 4 bases from J, with 10 bases between. There are 13 residues in the CDR3. The CDR3 nucleotides are TGTGCCAGCAGCGCAAGGTGGGGCTATGGCTACACCTTC. Translation gives CASSARWGYGYTF.

The chain recombines TRBV9 with TRBJ2-2, with 16 bases fitting TRBD2. The CDR3 totals 16 residues. Germline-derived CDR1 and CDR2 are SGDLS and YYNGEE. V shed 3 bases and J 6 bases; nucleotides not matched to a gene: 2. CDR3 nucleotides: TGTGCCAGCAGCGCGGGACTAGCGGGAGGGGCCGGGGAGCTGTTTTTT. This codes for CASSAGLAGGAGELFF.

The genes are TRBV19 and TRBJ2-4, with 9 bases identical to TRBD2. The germline V gene has CDR1 LNHDA and CDR2 SQIVND (reference sequence). The CDR3 covers 15 residues. J was trimmed by 3 bases and V by 6 bases; bases with no gene match: 6. CDR3 nucleotide sequence: TGTGCCAGTAGGCGCGGGGGGGCAGGCAAAAACATTCAGTACTTC. Amino acid sequence: CASRRGGAGKNIQYF. Looking up the rest from reference TRBV19 and TRBJ2-4 gives the full variable domain: DGGITQSPKYLFRKEGQNVTLSCEQNLNHDAMYWYRQDPGQGLRLIYYSQIVNDFQKGDIAEGYSVSREKKESFPLTVTSAQKNPTAFYLCASRRGGAGKNIQYFGAGTRLSVL.

The chain couples TRBV23-1 to TRBJ1-1; 8 bases map to TRBD1. TRBV23-1 falls under the ORF class, with uncertain function. J was trimmed by 2 bases and V by 6 bases; bases with no gene match: 11. The CDR3 is 16 amino acids. The CDR3 DNA reads as TGCGCCAGCAGCCGGACCCCGACAGGGGATAACACTGAAGCTTTCTTT. Its protein product is CASSRTPTGDNTEAFF.

This rearrangement joins TRBV11-3 to TRBJ1-1, with 7 bases lining up with TRBD1. The CDR3 extends over 19 amino acids. The germline V gene encodes CDR1 SGHNT and CDR2 YENEEA. V lost 5 bases, J lost 2 bases, and 20 bases stayed unmatched. The CDR3 loop is CASSLRGIRRDRPNTEAFF. CDR3 nucleotide sequence: TGTGCCAGCAGCCTCAGGGGCATACGTCGGGACAGACCTAACACTGAAGCTTTCTTT. The full variable domain, with the rest looked up from reference TRBV11-3 and TRBJ1-1, is EAGVVQSPRYKIIEKKQPVAFWCNPISGHNTLYWYLQNLGQGPELLIRYENEEAVDDSQLPKDRFSAERLKGVDSTLKIQPAELGDSAVYLCASSLRGIRRDRPNTEAFFGQGTRLTVV.